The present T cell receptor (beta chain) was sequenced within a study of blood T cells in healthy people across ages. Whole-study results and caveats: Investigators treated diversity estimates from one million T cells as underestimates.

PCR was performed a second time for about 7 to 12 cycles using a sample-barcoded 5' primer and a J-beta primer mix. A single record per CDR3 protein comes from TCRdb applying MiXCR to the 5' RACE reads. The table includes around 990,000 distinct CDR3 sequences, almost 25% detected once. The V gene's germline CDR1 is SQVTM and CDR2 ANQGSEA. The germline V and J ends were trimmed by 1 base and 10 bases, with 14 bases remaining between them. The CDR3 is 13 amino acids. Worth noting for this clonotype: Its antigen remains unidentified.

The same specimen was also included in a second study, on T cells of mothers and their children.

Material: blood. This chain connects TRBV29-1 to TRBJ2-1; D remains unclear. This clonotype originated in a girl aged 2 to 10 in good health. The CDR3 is CSVEGLWAEEQFF. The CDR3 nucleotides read TGCAGCGTTGAAGGACTCTGGGCGGAGGAGCAGTTCTTC.